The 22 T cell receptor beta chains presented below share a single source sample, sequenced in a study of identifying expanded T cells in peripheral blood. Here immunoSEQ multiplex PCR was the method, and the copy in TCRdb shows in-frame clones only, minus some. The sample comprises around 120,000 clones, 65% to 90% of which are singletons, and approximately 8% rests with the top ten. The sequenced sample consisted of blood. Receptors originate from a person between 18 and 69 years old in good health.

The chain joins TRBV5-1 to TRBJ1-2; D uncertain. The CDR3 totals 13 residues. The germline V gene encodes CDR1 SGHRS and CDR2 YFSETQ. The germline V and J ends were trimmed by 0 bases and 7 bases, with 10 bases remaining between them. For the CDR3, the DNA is TGCGCCAGCAGCTTGGCCATGGAAGGTGGCTACACCTTC. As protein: CASSLAMEGGYTF. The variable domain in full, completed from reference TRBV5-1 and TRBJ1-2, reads KAGVTQTPRYLIKTRGQQVTLSCSPISGHRSVSWYQQTPGQGLQFLFEYFSETQRNKGNFPGRFSGRQFSNSRSEMNVSTLELGDSALYLCASSLAMEGGYTFGSGTRLTVV.

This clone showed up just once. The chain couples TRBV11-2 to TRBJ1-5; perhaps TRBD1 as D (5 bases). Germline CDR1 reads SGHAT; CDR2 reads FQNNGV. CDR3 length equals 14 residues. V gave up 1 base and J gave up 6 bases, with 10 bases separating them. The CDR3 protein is CASSLGQGSQPQHF. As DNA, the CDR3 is TGTGCCAGCAGCTTAGGTCAGGGAAGTCAGCCCCAGCATTTT.

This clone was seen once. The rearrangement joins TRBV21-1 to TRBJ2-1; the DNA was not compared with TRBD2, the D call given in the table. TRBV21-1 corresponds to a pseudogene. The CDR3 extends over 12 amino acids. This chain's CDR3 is CASSSRDNEQFF. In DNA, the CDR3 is TGTGCCAGCAGCTCCCGGGACAATGAGCAGTTCTTC.

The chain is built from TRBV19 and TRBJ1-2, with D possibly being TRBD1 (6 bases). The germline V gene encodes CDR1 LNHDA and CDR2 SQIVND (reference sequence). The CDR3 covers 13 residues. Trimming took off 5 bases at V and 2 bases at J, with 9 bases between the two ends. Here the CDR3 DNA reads TGTGCCAGTAGTGCGGACAGAAACTATGGCTACACCTTC. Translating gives CASSADRNYGYTF.

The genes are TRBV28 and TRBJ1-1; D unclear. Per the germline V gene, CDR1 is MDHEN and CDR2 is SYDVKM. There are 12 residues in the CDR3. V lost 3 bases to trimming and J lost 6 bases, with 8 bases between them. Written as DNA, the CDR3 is TGTGCCAGCAGTTTCTTTCAGGCTGAAGCTTTCTTT. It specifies CASSFFQAEAFF.

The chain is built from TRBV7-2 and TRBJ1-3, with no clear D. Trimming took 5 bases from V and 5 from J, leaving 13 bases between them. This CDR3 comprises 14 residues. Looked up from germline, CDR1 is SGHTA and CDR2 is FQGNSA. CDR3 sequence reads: CASSIGGSRNTIYF. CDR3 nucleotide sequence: TGTGCCAGCAGCATTGGTGGGAGTAGAAACACCATATATTTT.

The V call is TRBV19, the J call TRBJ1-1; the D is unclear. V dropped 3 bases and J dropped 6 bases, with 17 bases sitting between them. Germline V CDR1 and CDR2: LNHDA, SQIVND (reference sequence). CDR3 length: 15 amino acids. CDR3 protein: CASSMNKISRAEAFF. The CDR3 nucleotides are TGTGCCAGTAGTATGAATAAAATCTCTCGGGCTGAAGCTTTCTTT.

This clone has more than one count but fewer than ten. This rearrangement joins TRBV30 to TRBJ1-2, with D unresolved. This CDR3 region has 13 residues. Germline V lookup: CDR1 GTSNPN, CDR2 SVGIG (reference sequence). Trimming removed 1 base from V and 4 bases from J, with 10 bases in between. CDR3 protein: CAWSARQSYGYTF. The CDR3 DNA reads TGTGCCTGGAGTGCCAGGCAGAGCTATGGCTACACCTTC.

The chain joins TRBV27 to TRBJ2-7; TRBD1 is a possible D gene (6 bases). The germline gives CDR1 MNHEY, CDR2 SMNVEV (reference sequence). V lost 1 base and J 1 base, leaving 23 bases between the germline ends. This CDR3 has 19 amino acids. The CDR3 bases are TGTGCCAGCAGTTTATATGGGCAGGGGCTCCTTCTCCCTTCCTACGAGCAGTACTTC. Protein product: CASSLYGQGLLLPSYEQYF.

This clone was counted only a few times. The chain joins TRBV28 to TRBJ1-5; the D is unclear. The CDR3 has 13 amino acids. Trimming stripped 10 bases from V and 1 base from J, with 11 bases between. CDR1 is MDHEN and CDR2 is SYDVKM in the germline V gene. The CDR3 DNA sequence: TGTGCCACTTCTCGACCGAGCAATCAGCCCCAGCATTTT. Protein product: CATSRPSNQPQHF. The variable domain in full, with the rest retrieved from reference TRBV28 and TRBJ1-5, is DVKVTQSSRYLVKRTGEKVFLECVQDMDHENMFWYRQDPGLGLRLIYFSYDVKMKEKGDIPEGYSVSREKKERFSLILESASTNQTSMYLCATSRPSNQPQHFGDGTRLSIL.

CDR3 protein: CSHLGTVVKTQYF. Here the CDR3 DNA reads TGCAGTCATCTCGGGACAGTTGTAAAGACCCAGTACTTC. The genes are TRBV29-1 and TRBJ2-5, with 7 bases aligning to TRBD1. The CDR3 extends over 13 amino acids. CDR1 is SQVTM and CDR2 is ANQGSEA in the germline V gene.

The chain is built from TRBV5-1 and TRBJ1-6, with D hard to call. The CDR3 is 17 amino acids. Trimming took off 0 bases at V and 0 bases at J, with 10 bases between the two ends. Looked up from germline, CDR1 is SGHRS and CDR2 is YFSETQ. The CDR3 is CASSLDAASSYNSPLHF. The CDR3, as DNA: TGCGCCAGCAGCTTGGACGCGGCGAGCTCCTATAATTCACCCCTCCACTTT.

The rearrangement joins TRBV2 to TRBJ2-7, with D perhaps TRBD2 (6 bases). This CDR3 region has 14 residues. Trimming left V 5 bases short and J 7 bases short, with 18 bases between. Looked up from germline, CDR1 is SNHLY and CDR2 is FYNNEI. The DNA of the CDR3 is TGTGCCAGCAGTATTCGAGGCGGGGCTAGGGAGCAGTACTTC. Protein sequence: CASSIRGGAREQYF. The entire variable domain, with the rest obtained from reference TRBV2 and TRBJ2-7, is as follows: EPEVTQTPSHQVTQMGQEVILRCVPISNHLYFYWYRQILGQKVEFLVSFYNNEISEKSEIFDDQFSVERPDGSNFTLKIRSTKLEDSAMYFCASSIRGGAREQYFGPGTRLTVT.

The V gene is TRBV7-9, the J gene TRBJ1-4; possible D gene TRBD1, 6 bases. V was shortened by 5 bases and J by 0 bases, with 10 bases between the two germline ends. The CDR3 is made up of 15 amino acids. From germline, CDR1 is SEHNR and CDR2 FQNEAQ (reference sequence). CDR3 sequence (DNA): TGTGCCAGCAGCGCGGACAGATCAACTAATGAAAAACTGTTTTTT. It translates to CASSADRSTNEKLFF.

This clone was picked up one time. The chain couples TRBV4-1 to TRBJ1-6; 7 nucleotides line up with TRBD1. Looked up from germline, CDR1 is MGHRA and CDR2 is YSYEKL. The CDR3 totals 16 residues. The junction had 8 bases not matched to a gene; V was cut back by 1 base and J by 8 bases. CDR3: CASSQGQGVVDSPLHF. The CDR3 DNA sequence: TGCGCCAGCAGCCAAGGACAGGGAGTGGTCGATTCACCCCTCCACTTT.

The CDR3 nucleotides are TGTGCCAGCAGTGCCCCGGGACTCCTTGTGCAGTACTTC. It specifies CASSAPGLLVQYF. This sequence joins TRBV6-1 and TRBJ2-7, with a weak D call TRBD2 (6 bases). This CDR3 has 13 amino acids. CDR1 and CDR2 from the germline V gene are MNHNS and SASEGT. Trimming shortened V by 4 bases and J by 9 bases, and 16 bases separated the two germline ends.

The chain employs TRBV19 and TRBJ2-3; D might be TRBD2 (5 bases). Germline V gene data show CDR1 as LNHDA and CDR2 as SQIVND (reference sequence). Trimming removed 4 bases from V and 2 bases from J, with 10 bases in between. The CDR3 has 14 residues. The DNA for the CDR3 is TGTGCCAGTAGTACCGAGGGCCCCACAGATACGCAGTATTTT. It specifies CASSTEGPTDTQYF.

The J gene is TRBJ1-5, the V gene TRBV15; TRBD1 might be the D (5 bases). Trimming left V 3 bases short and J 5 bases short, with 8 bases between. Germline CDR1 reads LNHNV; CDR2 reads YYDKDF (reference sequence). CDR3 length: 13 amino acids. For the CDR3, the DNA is TGTGCCACCAGCAGGGGGGGGTATCAGCCCCAGCATTTT. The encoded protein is CATSRGGYQPQHF.

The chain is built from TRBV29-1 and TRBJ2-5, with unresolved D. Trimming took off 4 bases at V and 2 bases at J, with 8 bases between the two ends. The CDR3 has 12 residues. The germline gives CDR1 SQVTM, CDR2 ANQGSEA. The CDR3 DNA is TGCAGCGTTGGGCGCCTTCAAGAGACCCAGTACTTC. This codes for CSVGRLQETQYF.

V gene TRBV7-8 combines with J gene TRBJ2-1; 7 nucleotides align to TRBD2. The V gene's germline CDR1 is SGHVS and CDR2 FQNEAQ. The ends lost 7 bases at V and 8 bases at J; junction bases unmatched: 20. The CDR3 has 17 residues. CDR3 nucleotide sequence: TGTGCCAGCAACCCCCGACGGGCGGGCGGGAGTAGGGATGAGCAGTTCTTC. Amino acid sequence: CASNPRRAGGSRDEQFF.

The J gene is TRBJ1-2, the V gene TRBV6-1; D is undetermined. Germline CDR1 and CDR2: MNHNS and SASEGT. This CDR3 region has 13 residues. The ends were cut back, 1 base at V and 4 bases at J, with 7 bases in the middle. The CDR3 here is CASSEEGSYGYTF. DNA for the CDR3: TGTGCCAGCAGTGAAGAGGGAAGCTATGGCTACACCTTC.

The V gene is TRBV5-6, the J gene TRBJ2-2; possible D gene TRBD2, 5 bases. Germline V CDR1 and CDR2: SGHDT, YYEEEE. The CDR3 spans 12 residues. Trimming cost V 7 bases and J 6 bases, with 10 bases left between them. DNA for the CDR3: TGTGCCAGCCACACAGCGGCCGGGGAGCTGTTTTTT. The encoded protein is CASHTAAGELFF.